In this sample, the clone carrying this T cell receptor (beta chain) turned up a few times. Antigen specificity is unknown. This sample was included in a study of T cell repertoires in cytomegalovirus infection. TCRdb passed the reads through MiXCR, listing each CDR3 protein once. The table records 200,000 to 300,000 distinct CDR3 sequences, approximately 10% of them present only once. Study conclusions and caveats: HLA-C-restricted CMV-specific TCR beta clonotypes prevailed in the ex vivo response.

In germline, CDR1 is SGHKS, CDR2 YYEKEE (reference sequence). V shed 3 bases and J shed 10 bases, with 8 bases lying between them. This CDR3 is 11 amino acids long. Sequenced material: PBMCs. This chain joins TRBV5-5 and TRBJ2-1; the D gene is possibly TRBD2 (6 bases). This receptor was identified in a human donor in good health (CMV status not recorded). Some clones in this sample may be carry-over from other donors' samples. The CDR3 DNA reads TGTGCCAGCAGCTGGAGGGGAGAGCAGTTCTTC. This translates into CASSWRGEQFF.